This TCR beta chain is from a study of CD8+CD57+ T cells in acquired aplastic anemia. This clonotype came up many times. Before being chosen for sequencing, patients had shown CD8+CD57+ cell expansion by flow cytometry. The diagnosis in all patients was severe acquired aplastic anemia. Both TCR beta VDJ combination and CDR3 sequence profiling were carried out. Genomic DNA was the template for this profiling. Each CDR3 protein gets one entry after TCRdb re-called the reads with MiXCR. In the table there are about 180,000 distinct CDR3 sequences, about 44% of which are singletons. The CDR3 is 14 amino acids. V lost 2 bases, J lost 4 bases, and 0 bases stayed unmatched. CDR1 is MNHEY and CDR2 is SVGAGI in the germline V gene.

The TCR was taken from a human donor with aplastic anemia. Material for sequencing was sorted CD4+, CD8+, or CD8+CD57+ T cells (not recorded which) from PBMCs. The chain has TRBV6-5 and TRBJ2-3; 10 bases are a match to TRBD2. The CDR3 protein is CASSYGLAADTQYF. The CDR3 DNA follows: TGTGCCAGCAGTTACGGACTAGCGGCAGATACGCAGTATTTT.